This TCR beta chain was recorded in a study of regulatory T cells in long-lasting Graves disease (dated by TCRdb to about 2021). Study-wide context: Persistent Graves' disease was defined as antithyroid drug treatment for over 5 years with persistently positive TSH receptor autoantibodies. This study used TCR sequencing and RNA sequencing of peripheral blood to compare persistent Graves' disease patients against newly diagnosed Graves' disease patients. The study was registered as a clinical trial and conducted in China. A total of roughly 35 samples were covered by TCR sequencing, comprising approximately 13 persistent and around 20 newly diagnosed Graves' disease patients. Antithyroid drugs had been taken for approximately 9.7 years on average by persistent Graves' disease patients in the clinical cohort. The paper's findings and limits, for the study overall: More public clonotypes were shared among persistent patients (2,741) than among newly diagnosed patients (approximately 1,000). Compared with newly diagnosed patients, persistent Graves' disease patients had lower TCR Shannon entropy and fewer highly expanded clones, which suggests clonal expansion. Persistent disease showed preferential use of TRBV28, TRBJ1-2 and TRBJ2-5, whereas newly diagnosed disease favored TRBV20-1 and TRBJ2-1. The small sample size was acknowledged by the authors as a limitation that may reduce accuracy. The study examined only peripheral blood because the primary lesion, thyroid tissue, could not be accessed. Sequencing and analysis were limited to the TCR beta chain.

This clonotype has a count of ten or more. The clone's antigen remains unknown. No base-level quality is on record; no much larger clone is a single base apart. Sample time point, as interpreted from the label and publication: persistent/refractory GD, antithyroid drugs over 5 years with positive TRAb. For both TCR sequencing and RNA sequencing, RNA was extracted from PBMCs using TRIzol. The diagnosis of Graves' disease was made according to American Thyroid Association guidelines. The patients came from an endocrinology department in Xi'an, China. From each patient, approximately 10 milliliters of peripheral blood was collected into an EDTA anticoagulant tube. Ficoll Paque Plus density gradient separation was used to isolate PBMCs, and no further T cell sorting was done. An Agilent 2100 Bioanalyzer and agarose gel were used to check RNA quality, and a NanoDrop 2000 was used to measure RNA concentration.

V was cut back by 5 bases and J by 7 bases, leaving a gap of 12 bases between them. Including the terminal cysteine and phenylalanine, the CDR3 comprises 12 residues. Left in the record is the CDR3 DNA by itself, 36 bases read in frame from the first base. The library came from multiplex PCR. Reads for this sample came from an Illumina HiSeq 4000. To build TCR beta libraries, CDR3 regions were amplified by Arm-PCR using iRepertoire HTBI primers. Before sequencing, the PCR products underwent gel purification. As for the original processing: Gene usage analysis of CDR3 amino acid clonotypes used the 55 to 65 TRBV and about 13 TRBJ segments found across samples. COPE and FqMerger were used to merge the filtered high-quality paired reads into contigs. BLAST was used to align contigs to the IMGT TRBV, TRBD and TRBJ reference genes, and CDR3 was defined following IMGT. Highly expanded clones were defined as clonotypes with a frequency above 0.1%. Shannon entropy was used to measure repertoire diversity, and the Gini coefficient was used to measure V-J evenness. Public clonotypes were defined as clonotypes shared by more than one individual. The public sequencing data were trimmed at Q25 with fastp and processed into clonotypes with MiXCR by TCRdb, which kept only in-frame beta chains. Each entry merges the rows of one CDR3 protein and shows their most common DNA and genes. TCRdb, not the authors, supplied the V and J calls. The sample includes roughly 400,000 distinct CDR3 sequences, with roughly 20% observed a single time. The ten largest clones add up to more than 20% of the sample.

Here the chain combines TRBV12-3 or TRBV12-4 and TRBJ2-7; the D gene is perhaps TRBD2, on 5 matching bases. Sequenced material: peripheral blood mononuclear cells (PBMCs), taken when the disease was refractory, from a patient treated with antithyroid drugs. The clonotype originates from a female donor with Graves disease. The CDR3: CASSVKPGEQYF. The nucleotide sequence is given as TGTGCCAGCAGTGTTAAACCGGGGGAGCAGTACTTC.